A selection of T cell receptor beta chains follows, all from one sample in a study of cytomegalovirus exposure and HLA in healthy donors. Data came from immunoSEQ multiplex PCR; TCRdb stores just in-frame clones and leaves some out. The sample consists of approximately 110,000 clones, around 79% of them appearing once. The specimen sequenced was PBMCs. The receptors come from a woman aged 40-49 years in good health and CMV-seronegative. Each CDR3 is given with its conserved first and last residue. The D gene is left open where the match is weak. Size values are once, few and many counts, or a class for expanded clones, and some rows have none.

size: -
J: TRBJ1-5
V: TRBV6-6
D: TRBD1
CDR3: CASGGQGEADQPQHF
DNA: TGTGCCAGCGGGGGACAGGGTGAAGCCGATCAGCCCCAGCATTTT

size: -
J: TRBJ1-3
V: TRBV7-2
D: -
CDR3: CASSPDRFAGNTIYF
DNA: TGTGCCAGCAGCCCAGACAGGTTTGCTGGAAACACCATATATTTT

size: -
J: TRBJ1-2
V: TRBV6-1
D: -
CDR3: CASSEARKDGYTF
DNA: TGTGCCAGCAGTGAAGCGAGGAAAGATGGCTACACCTTC

size: once
J: TRBJ2-5
V: TRBV5-6
D: TRBD1
CDR3: CASSLVGTGWVNPQYF
DNA: TGTGCCAGCAGCTTGGTGGGGACAGGGTGGGTCAATCCCCAGTACTTC

size: few
J: TRBJ1-5
V: TRBV28
D: -
CDR3: CASSSRPQPQHF
DNA: TGTGCCAGCAGTTCTAGACCCCAGCCCCAGCATTTT

size: -
J: TRBJ1-1
V: TRBV9
D: TRBD1
CDR3: CASSVVGQGAAEAFF
DNA: TGTGCCAGCAGCGTAGTGGGACAGGGGGCGGCGGAAGCTTTCTTT

size: -
J: TRBJ2-2
V: TRBV27
D: -
CDR3: CASSLWRGSGELFF
DNA: TGTGCCAGCAGTTTGTGGAGGGGCTCCGGGGAGCTGTTTTTT

size: -
J: TRBJ2-7
V: TRBV11-2
D: -
CDR3: CASSSSTLDYYEQYF
DNA: TGTGCCAGCAGCTCCTCGACTTTAGACTACTACGAGCAGTACTTC

size: -
J: TRBJ2-5
V: TRBV4-3
D: TRBD1
CDR3: CASSQVLEGAGETQYF
DNA: TGCGCCAGCAGCCAAGTATTAGAGGGGGCAGGAGAGACCCAGTACTTC

size: -
J: TRBJ2-7
V: TRBV7-2
D: -
CDR3: CASSLGEWRAASYEQYF
DNA: TGTGCCAGCAGCTTAGGGGAATGGCGGGCGGCCTCCTACGAGCAGTACTTC

size: -
J: TRBJ1-2
V: TRBV18
D: TRBD1
CDR3: CASSPRQGDQNYGYTF
DNA: TGTGCCAGCTCACCCCGACAGGGGGATCAAAACTATGGCTACACCTTC

size: once
J: TRBJ1-3
V: TRBV7-2
D: -
CDR3: CASSSEPADSGNTIYF
DNA: TGTGCCAGCAGCTCCGAGCCCGCGGACTCTGGAAACACCATATATTTT

size: -
J: TRBJ2-7
V: TRBV15
D: -
CDR3: CATSRYPGPYEQYF
DNA: TGTGCCACCAGCAGATACCCGGGTCCCTACGAGCAGTACTTC

size: -
J: TRBJ2-2
V: TRBV28
D: TRBD2
CDR3: CASSLSAGGNTGELFF
DNA: TGTGCCAGCAGTTTATCGGCGGGGGGGAACACCGGGGAGCTGTTTTTT

size: -
J: TRBJ1-6
V: TRBV7-9
D: TRBD1
CDR3: CASRRQGDYSYNSPLHF
DNA: TGTGCCAGCAGACGACAGGGGGACTACTCCTATAATTCACCCCTCCACTTT

size: few
J: TRBJ2-1
V: TRBV5-1
D: TRBD2
CDR3: CASRARGGSYNEQFF
DNA: TGCGCCAGCAGGGCGCGGGGGGGCTCCTACAATGAGCAGTTCTTC

size: once
J: TRBJ1-1
V: TRBV11-2
D: -
CDR3: CASSFGFTRLDTEAFF
DNA: TGTGCCAGCAGCTTTGGTTTTACGAGGTTGGACACTGAAGCTTTCTTT

size: -
J: TRBJ2-6
V: TRBV5-6
D: -
CDR3: CASSLRSTSGANVLTF
DNA: TGTGCCAGCAGCTTGAGGAGCACCTCTGGGGCCAACGTCCTGACTTTC

size: -
J: TRBJ1-6
V: TRBV27
D: -
CDR3: CASGPWSSYNSPLHF
DNA: TGTGCCAGCGGCCCCTGGAGCTCCTATAATTCACCCCTCCACTTT

size: few
J: TRBJ2-6
V: TRBV7-9
D: -
CDR3: CASSLGAGASGANVLTF
DNA: TGTGCCAGCAGCCTCGGGGCAGGGGCTTCTGGGGCCAACGTCCTGACTTTC

size: few
J: TRBJ2-1
V: TRBV4-3
D: TRBD1
CDR3: CASSQVGAYRDRAYNEQFF
DNA: TGCGCCAGCAGCCAAGTAGGGGCCTACCGGGACAGGGCATACAATGAGCAGTTCTTC

size: -
J: TRBJ1-6
V: TRBV27
D: -
CDR3: CASSFGGNSPLHF
DNA: TGTGCCAGCAGTTTCGGGGGAAATTCACCCCTCCACTTT

size: -
J: TRBJ1-5
V: TRBV7-8
D: -
CDR3: CASSLASGQPQHF
DNA: TGTGCCAGCAGCTTAGCGTCGGGTCAGCCCCAGCATTTT

size: once
J: TRBJ2-5
V: TRBV15
D: TRBD1
CDR3: CATSSTGTAKRATQYF
DNA: TGTGCCACCAGCAGCACCGGGACAGCCAAAAGGGCGACCCAGTACTTC